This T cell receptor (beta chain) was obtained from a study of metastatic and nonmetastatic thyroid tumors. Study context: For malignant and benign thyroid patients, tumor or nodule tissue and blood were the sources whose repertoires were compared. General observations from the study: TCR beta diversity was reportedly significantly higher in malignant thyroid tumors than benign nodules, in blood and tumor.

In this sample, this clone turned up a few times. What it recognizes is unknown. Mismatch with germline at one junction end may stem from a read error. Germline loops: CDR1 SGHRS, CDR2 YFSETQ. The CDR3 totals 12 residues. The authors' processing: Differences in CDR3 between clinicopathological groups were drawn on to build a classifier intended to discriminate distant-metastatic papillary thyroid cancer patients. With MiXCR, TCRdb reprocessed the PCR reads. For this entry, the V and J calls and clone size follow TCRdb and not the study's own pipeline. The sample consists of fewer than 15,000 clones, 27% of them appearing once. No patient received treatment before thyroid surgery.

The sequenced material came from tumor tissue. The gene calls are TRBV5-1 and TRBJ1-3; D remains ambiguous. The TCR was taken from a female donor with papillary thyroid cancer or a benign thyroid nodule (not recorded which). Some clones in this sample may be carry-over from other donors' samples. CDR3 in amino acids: CASSLPENTMYF. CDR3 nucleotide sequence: TGCGCCAGCAGCCTGCCGGAAAACACCATGTATTTT.